Each of the 20 T cell receptor beta chains below was sequenced from the same sample in a study of control samples from healthy donors and cancer patients. Some clones are missing from TCRdb's copy, which holds only in-frame ones; the method was immunoSEQ multiplex PCR. The ten top clones account for less than 2.5%, within a sample of about 190,000 clones. The specimen sequenced was blood. All receptors derive from a woman aged 25-40 years in good health.

A word on this clone: Other DNA sequences in this sample translate to the same CDR3. The chain joins TRBV6-6 to TRBJ1-1, with no clear D. This CDR3 is built from 14 residues. V was pared by 0 bases and J by 2 bases, with 7 bases between. Germline V gene data show CDR1 as MNHNY and CDR2 as SVGAGI (reference sequence). In DNA, the CDR3 is TGTGCCAGCAGTTACTCGACCGTAAACACTGAAGCTTTCTTT. Its translation is CASSYSTVNTEAFF.

The rearrangement joins TRBV4-1 to TRBJ1-2; a weak D match, TRBD1 (5 bases). This CDR3 region has 14 residues. Trimming pared 0 bases from V and 8 bases from J, leaving 13 bases between. CDR1 and CDR2 (germline): MGHRA, YSYEKL. CDR3 protein: CASSQEGGVGGYTF. The CDR3 region has the DNA TGCGCCAGCAGCCAAGAGGGGGGAGTAGGGGGCTACACCTTC.

The gene calls are TRBV6-5 and TRBJ1-6, with D tentatively TRBD1 (5 bases). The CDR3 runs to 15 residues. The germline gives CDR1 MNHEY, CDR2 SVGAGI. V dropped 7 bases and J dropped 7 bases, with 17 bases sitting between them. This CDR3 is CASTPTQGINSPLHF. Written as DNA, the CDR3 is TGTGCCAGCACCCCAACGCAGGGAATAAATTCACCCCTCCACTTT.

The V call is TRBV18, the J call TRBJ1-2; D gene unclear. Per the germline V gene, CDR1 is KGHSH and CDR2 is LQKENI. V lost 3 bases, J lost 5 bases, and 10 bases lay in between. This CDR3 is 13 amino acids long. The CDR3 is CASSPTVEYGYTF. As DNA, the CDR3 is TGTGCCAGCTCACCCACAGTAGAGTATGGCTACACCTTC.

V usage is TRBV13 and J usage is TRBJ1-2, with 10 nucleotides matching TRBD1. The trim removed 6 bases at V and 5 bases at J, leaving 6 bases unmatched. CDR3 size: 14 residues. CDR1 and CDR2 (germline): PRHDT, FYEKMQ (reference sequence). The CDR3 reads CASRTPGQGYGYTF. For the CDR3, the DNA is TGTGCCAGCAGGACTCCGGGACAGGGGTATGGCTACACCTTC. The complete variable domain, with remaining parts taken from reference TRBV13 and TRBJ1-2, reads AAGVIQSPRHLIKEKRETATLKCYPIPRHDTVYWYQQGPGQDPQFLISFYEKMQSDKGSIPDRFSAQQFSDYHSELNMSSLELGDSALYFCASRTPGQGYGYTFGSGTRLTVV.

The chain employs TRBV4-2 and TRBJ1-2; tentative D call: TRBD1 (5 bases). V lost 1 base, J lost 5 bases, and 17 bases lay in between. Germline V gene data show CDR1 as LGHNA and CDR2 as YNFKEQ. This CDR3 comprises 16 residues. The CDR3 DNA reads TGTGCCAGCAGCCAAGGGGGCGGGGGGTCGGAGTATGGCTACACCTTC. It is translated as CASSQGGGGSEYGYTF.

The genes are TRBV7-6 and TRBJ1-5; a weak D match, TRBD1 (6 bases). Trimming pared 1 base from V and 1 base from J, leaving 8 bases between. CDR1 is SGHVS, CDR2 FNYEAQ, per germline. The CDR3 is 15 amino acids. CDR3 nucleotide sequence: TGTGCCAGCAGCTTAGGGCAGGGGAGCAATCAGCCCCAGCATTTT. Translated, it gives CASSLGQGSNQPQHF.

V gene TRBV9 combines with J gene TRBJ1-2; D is unclear. This CDR3 has 12 residues. Between the trimmed V and J ends, which lost 6 bases and 8 bases, there was a span of 14 bases. Germline V gives CDR1 SGDLS, CDR2 YYNGEE. CDR3: CASTDKSSGYTF. The CDR3 coding sequence is TGTGCCAGCACCGACAAGTCCTCGGGCTACACCTTC.

The chain recombines TRBV28 with TRBJ1-5; D gene uncertain. The CDR3 runs 14 residues. Germline CDR1 is MDHEN and CDR2 is SYDVKM. The ends were cut back, 4 bases at V and 4 bases at J, with 11 bases in the middle. The CDR3 is CASSYSGLNQPQHF. DNA of the CDR3: TGTGCCAGCAGTTACTCCGGGTTGAATCAGCCCCAGCATTTT.

V gene TRBV13 combines with J gene TRBJ2-6; 8 bases are shared with TRBD1. The CDR3 has 16 amino acids. The germline V gene has CDR1 PRHDT and CDR2 FYEKMQ (reference sequence). Losses at the gene ends were 6 bases for V and 0 bases for J; bases not matched to a gene: 4. DNA for the CDR3: TGTGCCAGCAGACGGGGACAGGTCTCTGGGGCCAACGTCCTGACTTTC. It translates to CASRRGQVSGANVLTF. The variable domain in full, with the rest retrieved from reference TRBV13 and TRBJ2-6, is AAGVIQSPRHLIKEKRETATLKCYPIPRHDTVYWYQQGPGQDPQFLISFYEKMQSDKGSIPDRFSAQQFSDYHSELNMSSLELGDSALYFCASRRGQVSGANVLTFGAGSRLTVL.

The chain combines TRBV5-1 with TRBJ1-1; tentatively, D is TRBD1 (6 bases). V dropped 1 base and J dropped 3 bases, with 28 bases sitting between them. CDR1 is SGHRS, CDR2 YFSETQ, per germline. The CDR3 has 20 residues. In DNA form, the CDR3 reads TGCGCCAGCAGCTTGTTTCCTCTTGGAGGGGGTACAAGGATGGACACTGAAGCTTTCTTT. Its protein product is CASSLFPLGGGTRMDTEAFF.

The chain's CDR3 is CASSLSGNLNTIYF. In DNA form, the CDR3 reads TGTGCCAGCAGTTTATCCGGAAATCTAAACACCATATATTTT. The chain has TRBV28 and TRBJ1-3; D remains ambiguous. V lost 1 base, J lost 6 bases, and 10 bases lay in between. The CDR3 contains 14 residues. Germline V gene lookup returns CDR1 MDHEN and CDR2 SYDVKM.

This chain uses TRBV12-3 or TRBV12-4 with TRBJ1-2, with TRBD1 identical over 7 bases. With 6 bases clipped from V and 13 bases from J, the junction kept 14 bases outside the gene matches. This CDR3 contains 13 residues. CDR3 amino acids: CASSTNIQGWGTF. For the CDR3, the DNA is TGTGCCAGCAGCACGAATATACAGGGGTGGGGCACCTTC.

The chain combines TRBV6-5 with TRBJ2-1; 7 bases fit TRBD2. V lost 3 bases and J lost 2; bases outside the gene matches: 7. The CDR3 is made up of 16 amino acids. The V gene's germline CDR1 is MNHEY and CDR2 SVGAGI. In DNA, the CDR3 is TGTGCCAGCAGTTATAGCGGGTTGAACGCCTACAATGAGCAGTTCTTC. Amino acid sequence: CASSYSGLNAYNEQFF.

CDR3 amino acids: CSVGTGETYEQYF. The DNA of the CDR3 is TGCAGCGTTGGGACAGGGGAGACCTACGAGCAGTACTTC. The chain joins TRBV29-1 to TRBJ2-7; TRBD1 aligns across 9 bases. CDR3 length equals 13 residues. From germline, CDR1 is SQVTM and CDR2 ANQGSEA. J gave up 2 bases and V 4 bases, and 3 bases lay outside the gene matches.

The chain couples TRBV6-5 to TRBJ1-2, with no clear D. The germline V and J ends were trimmed by 8 bases and 5 bases, with 15 bases remaining between them. The CDR3 consists of 13 residues. CDR1 MNHEY and CDR2 SVGAGI come from the germline V gene. This CDR3 is CASSKPPGYGYTF. CDR3 nucleotide sequence: TGTGCCAGCTCAAAACCCCCGGGGTATGGCTACACCTTC.

The chain combines TRBV19 with TRBJ2-7; 9 bases fit TRBD2. Germline loops: CDR1 LNHDA, CDR2 SQIVND (reference sequence). CDR3 length equals 15 residues. With 6 bases clipped from V and 2 bases from J, the junction kept 8 bases outside the gene matches. The CDR3 coding sequence is TGTGCCAGTAGGGACCTAGCGGGGTCTGCCTACGAGCAGTACTTC. This encodes CASRDLAGSAYEQYF.

The chain recombines TRBV27 with TRBJ2-3, with TRBD2 matching over 7 bases. V lost 5 bases, J lost 6 bases, and 20 bases stayed unmatched. The CDR3 has 18 amino acids. Looked up from germline, CDR1 is MNHEY and CDR2 is SMNVEV (reference sequence). CDR3 nucleotides: TGTGCCAGCAGTCCGCCCCCCCCACTAGCGTGGGGCTCGGATACGCAGTATTTT. Protein: CASSPPPPLAWGSDTQYF.

The chain is built from TRBV7-2 and TRBJ1-5; D call uncertain. The CDR3 is 16 residues long. V was shortened by 1 base and J by 0 bases, with 10 bases between the two germline ends. Germline V gene lookup returns CDR1 SGHTA and CDR2 FQGNSA. The CDR3 spells CASSLVRLDSNQPQHF. For the CDR3, the DNA is TGTGCCAGCAGCTTAGTAAGATTGGATAGCAATCAGCCCCAGCATTTT.

V and J are TRBV2 and TRBJ1-5, with D maybe TRBD1 (5 bases). This CDR3 is 13 amino acids long. Germline CDR1 SNHLY, CDR2 FYNNEI. Trimming pared 10 bases from V and 0 bases from J, leaving 10 bases between. The CDR3 protein is CATDQGSNQPQHF. DNA of the CDR3: TGTGCCACCGACCAGGGTAGCAATCAGCCCCAGCATTTT.